Below are 10 T cell receptor beta chains sequenced from a single sample in a study of blood T cell repertoires in COVID-19 (dated by TCRdb to the early 2020s). Libraries were made using the immunoSEQ multiplex PCR assay. Held by TCRdb, this immuneACCESS table contains in-frame sequences only and omits some clones. Under half of the omission traces to an unresolved V gene where checked; the cause of the rest is unknown. The sample data list roughly 160,000 clones, and around nine tenths of these were observed just once. The top ten constitute 2.5% to 3% of the sample. The sample taken for sequencing was peripheral blood. Receptors originate from an elderly woman with COVID-19, enrolled during active disease.

The V gene is TRBV12-3 or TRBV12-4, the J gene TRBJ2-7, with D tentatively TRBD1 (6 bases). The length of the CDR3 is 13 residues. Trimming cost V 8 bases and J 6 bases, with 17 bases left between them. The CDR3 DNA reads TGTGCCAGCTCCTCAGGGGAAAGCCGCGAGCAGTACTTC. Translated, it gives CASSSGESREQYF.

The table lists this clone with a count of one. This chain connects TRBV6-6 to TRBJ2-1, with D maybe TRBD1 (6 bases). With 11 bases removed from V and 0 bases from J, the gap between germline ends came to 14 bases. The CDR3 spans 14 residues. Germline V gene data show CDR1 as MNHNY and CDR2 as SVGAGI (reference sequence). The CDR3 DNA is TGTGCCTCGATAAGGGGGAGCTCCTACAATGAGCAGTTCTTC. Translation: CASIRGSSYNEQFF.

The chain combines TRBV7-2 with TRBJ2-1; 9 bases are a match to TRBD2. CDR1 and CDR2 from the germline V gene are SGHTA and FQGNSA. The CDR3 runs 16 residues. The trim removed 6 bases at V and 6 bases at J, leaving 12 bases unmatched. The CDR3 nucleotides are TGTGCCAGCAGGGGAGCTAGCGGGAATACAGGCAATGAGCAGTTCTTC. Residues: CASRGASGNTGNEQFF.

The rearrangement joins TRBV10-3 to TRBJ2-5, with TRBD2 as a possible D gene (6 bases). The CDR3 totals 13 residues. V lost 9 bases and J 4 bases, leaving 15 bases between the germline ends. Germline CDR1 and CDR2: ENHRY and SYGVKD. The CDR3 protein is CAISYGLSETQYF. The CDR3 DNA sequence: TGTGCCATTTCATATGGACTATCAGAGACCCAGTACTTC.

This chain connects TRBV19 to TRBJ1-3, with 7 positions matching TRBD1. The length of the CDR3 is 16 residues. Germline assignment: CDR1 LNHDA and CDR2 SQIVND (reference sequence). Trimming took 4 bases from V and 4 from J; bases not matched to a gene: 10. This CDR3 reads CASSTSDRAYGNTIYF. The CDR3 nucleotides read TGTGCCAGTAGTACCTCCGACAGGGCATACGGAAACACCATATATTTT.

J is TRBJ1-5 and V is TRBV7-9; TRBD1 is a possible D gene (5 bases). Germline V gives CDR1 SEHNR, CDR2 FQNEAQ (reference sequence). The V gene lost 5 bases and the J gene lost 2 bases, with 10 bases spanning the gap. The CDR3 is made up of 14 amino acids. The CDR3, as DNA: TGTGCCAGCAGCGCAGGGTACGGCAATCAGCCCCAGCATTTT. This sequence encodes CASSAGYGNQPQHF.

The rearrangement links TRBV19 to TRBJ1-2, with D possibly TRBD1 on 6 matching bases. V lost 7 bases and J 6 bases, leaving 12 bases between the germline ends. Germline V lookup: CDR1 LNHDA, CDR2 SQIVND (reference sequence). There are 12 residues in the CDR3. In DNA form, the CDR3 reads TGTGCCAGTACCGGGACATCTCATGGCTACACCTTC. This gives the protein CASTGTSHGYTF.

The J gene is TRBJ1-2, the V gene TRBV7-2, with D possibly matching TRBD1 (6 bases). The CDR3 sequence is 12 residues long. The ends were cut back, 6 bases at V and 4 bases at J, with 9 bases in the middle. Looked up from germline, CDR1 is SGHTA and CDR2 is FQGNSA. The CDR3 nucleotides are TGTGCCAGCAGACAGGGACCCTATGGCTACACCTTC. Protein sequence: CASRQGPYGYTF.

V and J are TRBV4-2 and TRBJ2-1, with 10 bases matching TRBD2. The CDR3 is 17 amino acids. Losses at the gene ends were 1 base for V and 7 bases for J; bases not matched to a gene: 10. Germline-derived CDR1 and CDR2 are LGHNA and YNFKEQ. CDR3 loop: CASSQGASGSPRNEQFF. CDR3 nucleotide sequence: TGTGCCAGCAGCCAAGGGGCTAGCGGGAGCCCACGGAATGAGCAGTTCTTC.

V is TRBV27 and J is TRBJ1-5; 8 nucleotides align to TRBD1. Germline trimming cut 2 bases from V and 5 bases from J; bases unmatched to any gene: 5. Germline V gene lookup returns CDR1 MNHEY and CDR2 SMNVEV (reference sequence). The CDR3 extends over 15 amino acids. In nucleotides, the CDR3 is TGTGCCAGCAGTTTAAGGGCAGGGGGCTATCAGCCCCAGCATTTT. The encoded protein is CASSLRAGGYQPQHF.